This entry features one TCR beta chain sequence. It lacks a known antigen. No per-base quality is available; no much larger clone lies one base away. The entry originates in a study of PD-1 blockade in classical Hodgkin lymphoma (dated by TCRdb to 2020 to 2022). For context, the study as a whole: Nivolumab dosing was 3 mg/kg intravenously every 2 weeks, continuing until either disease progression or unacceptable toxicity. A peripheral blood immune signature of response to PD-1 blockade in classical Hodgkin lymphoma was defined using TCR beta sequencing and CyTOF.

Genomic DNA was isolated using the Qiagen DNeasy kit from unsorted PBMCs as well as from negatively selected CD4+ and CD8+ fractions. TCR beta CDR3 regions were amplified by immunoSEQ multiplex PCR using primers annealing to V and J segments. Amplification bias was minimized using a synthetic immune receptor repertoire, and residual bias was removed computationally after sequencing. Turning to the authors' computational methods: Repertoire diversity was quantified as the Shannon entropy index using custom Python scripts. Unsorted, CD4+ and CD8+ repertoires were analyzed separately, except for combined analyses in which CD4+ and CD8+ sequences were merged in silico. A clone counted as expanded when the clone's frequency after treatment rose at least 2-fold relative to C1D1, and clones undetected at baseline were given a pseudocount of 0.5. Clones with 0 or 1 copy at C1D1 were defined as singleton clones, while clones with 2 or more copies were defined as non-singleton clones. Clones expanded in unsorted samples were labelled as CD4+, CD8+ or unknown by matching protein sequences in sorted samples from the same patient. Diversity changes from C1D1 to C4D1 were tested in paired samples using Wilcoxon tests. What TCRdb holds here is the immuneACCESS table cut down to in-frame rearrangements. Part of the clones is not present; checked against another copy, under half of the missing clones reflect an unresolved V gene, and the others are unexplained. The V and J calls and clone size are taken from that table; D and trimming were inferred from the DNA. In all, the sample holds around 91,000 clones, and around 90% of those were seen once. The ten largest clones capture roughly a fifth of the sample.

This specimen's time point label, interpreted: cycle 1 day 1 (C1D1), immediately before nivolumab initiation. Relapse after autologous stem cell transplantation had occurred in all trial patients, and cohorts A, B and C were distinguished by prior brentuximab vedotin exposure. The trial cohort included fewer than 65 patients with relapsed/refractory classical Hodgkin lymphoma, and each patient had a best overall response of complete response, partial response or progressive disease. Trial patients were treated with single-agent nivolumab in the multi-cohort phase II CheckMate 205 trial. Best overall response was determined by an independent review committee according to the 2007 International Working Group response criteria. Trial PBMCs were collected just before the start of nivolumab (C1D1) and during therapy at cycle 2 day 1 and cycle 4 day 1. Peripheral blood was collected in 8 mL Vacutainer Cell Preparation Tubes, from which PBMCs were isolated by centrifugation and then cryopreserved.

The CDR3 runs 15 residues from the cysteine to the phenylalanine. The read is trimmed to its CDR3 DNA, 45 bases read in frame from base 1. V sheds 6 bases and J sheds 4 bases, leaving 16 bases between their ends. The germline V gene sets CDR1 to KGHSH and CDR2 to LQKENI. Overall results and qualifications from the work: Only a single clinical trial cohort was studied, and what caused the repertoire differences, possibly disease activity or prior therapy, remained undefined. Baseline diversity similar to that of newly diagnosed patients was observed in trial patients achieving complete response, whereas significantly lower diversity was observed in partial responders and progressors. Lower diversity was observed in patients in whom nivolumab was started less than 1 year after ASCT, and these patients were excluded from later analyses so that confounding by immune reconstitution would be avoided. Baseline TCR diversity was reported to be lower in newly diagnosed patients than in healthy donors and to be lower still in relapsed/refractory patients. By C4D1, a significant rise was seen in CD4+ TCR diversity but not in CD8+ TCR diversity (p=0.0027 vs p=0.16), and the rise was most apparent among complete responders (p=0.02).

The source was peripheral blood mononuclear cells (PBMCs), collected at baseline. The rearranged chain carries TRBV18 and TRBJ1-5; TRBD1 is possibly the D segment (6 matching bases). This clonotype was sampled from a human donor with classical Hodgkin lymphoma. The nucleotides read TGTGCCAGCTCCCTTGGGGGCCTTCGGAATCAGCCCCAGCATTTT. This sequence encodes CASSLGGLRNQPQHF.